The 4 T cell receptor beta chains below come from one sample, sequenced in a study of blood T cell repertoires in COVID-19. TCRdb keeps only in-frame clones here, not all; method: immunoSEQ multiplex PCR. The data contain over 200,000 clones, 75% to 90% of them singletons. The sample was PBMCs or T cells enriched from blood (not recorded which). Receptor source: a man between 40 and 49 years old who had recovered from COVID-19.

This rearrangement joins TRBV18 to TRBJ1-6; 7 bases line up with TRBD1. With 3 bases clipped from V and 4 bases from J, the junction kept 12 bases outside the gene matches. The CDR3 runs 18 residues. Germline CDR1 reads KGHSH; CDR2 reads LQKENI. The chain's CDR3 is CASSPSPGQPRYNSPLHF. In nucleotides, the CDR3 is TGTGCCAGCTCACCCTCCCCGGGACAGCCCCGATATAATTCACCCCTCCACTTT.

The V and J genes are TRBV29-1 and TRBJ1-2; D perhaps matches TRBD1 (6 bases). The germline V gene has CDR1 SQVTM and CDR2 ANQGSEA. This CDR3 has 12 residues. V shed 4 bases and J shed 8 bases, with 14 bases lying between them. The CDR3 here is CSVVSGGQGYTF. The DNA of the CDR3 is TGCAGCGTTGTGTCCGGGGGGCAGGGCTACACCTTC.

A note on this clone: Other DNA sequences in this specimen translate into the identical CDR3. As DNA, the CDR3 is TGTGCCAGCAGCTCGACAGTCAGCAATCAGCCCCAGCATTTT. It specifies CASSSTVSNQPQHF. The chain has TRBV7-9 and TRBJ1-5, with D possibly matching TRBD1 (5 bases). The CDR3 covers 14 residues. Germline V CDR1 and CDR2: SEHNR, FQNEAQ (reference sequence). Trimming removed 4 bases from V and 1 base from J, with 8 bases in between.

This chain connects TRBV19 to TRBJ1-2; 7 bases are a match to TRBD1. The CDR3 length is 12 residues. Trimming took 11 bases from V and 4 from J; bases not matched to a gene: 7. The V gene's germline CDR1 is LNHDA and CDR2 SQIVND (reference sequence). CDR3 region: CAGGDSFYGYTF. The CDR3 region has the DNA TGTGCCGGAGGGGACAGCTTCTATGGCTACACCTTC. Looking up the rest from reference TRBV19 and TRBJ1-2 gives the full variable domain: DGGITQSPKYLFRKEGQNVTLSCEQNLNHDAMYWYRQDPGQGLRLIYYSQIVNDFQKGDIAEGYSVSREKKESFPLTVTSAQKNPTAFYLCAGGDSFYGYTFGSGTRLTVV.